The TCR beta chain under discussion was sequenced for a study of shared clonotypes between healthy human individuals. Study-wide findings and caveats: Generation probability values for non-shared clonotypes were lower than those for clonotypes shared by all four donors. Memory subsets generally showed smaller estimated richness than naive subsets did. Researchers sampled blood only, noting tissue repertoires likely differ. Sharing across a few donors was seen in roughly 5.2% of naive CD4 clonotypes.

With 8 bases removed from V and 2 bases from J, the gap between germline ends came to 15 bases. This CDR3 spans 13 amino acids. From germline, CDR1 is GTSNPN and CDR2 SVGIG (reference sequence). Comment on this clone: Its antigen is unknown.

Repertoires were generated with immunoSEQ multiplex PCR, while TCRdb's copy carries only in-frame clones and drops some. The table shows millions of clones, with roughly 92% occurring only once. The sequencing sample was made of naive CD4+ T cells sorted from blood. The subset denotes: CD45RA+ positively selected. The chain recombines TRBV30 with TRBJ2-5; D unclear. The receptor comes from a young man in good health. The CDR3 here is CALGPGGQETQYF. In DNA form, the CDR3 reads TGTGCCCTAGGTCCGGGTGGGCAAGAGACCCAGTACTTC.